Listed here are 31 T cell receptor beta chains from one sample, sequenced in a study of cytomegalovirus exposure and HLA in healthy donors. Primers: 60 Vbeta forward and 13 Jbeta reverse. Assay: immunoSEQ multiplex PCR; the TCRdb copy retains only in-frame clones and omits some. The sample gives 150,000 to 200,000 clones, 65% to 80% of which show up once; around 3% is in the top ten. The sequenced sample consisted of PBMCs. The receptors shown here come from a woman between 45 and 60 years old in good health and CMV-seropositive.

The rearrangement links TRBV27 to TRBJ1-5, with unresolved D. Germline-derived CDR1 and CDR2 are MNHEY and SMNVEV (reference sequence). There are 13 residues in the CDR3. The V end lost 5 bases, the J end lost 7 bases, and 12 bases lay between the germline ends. For the CDR3, the DNA is TGTGCCAGCAGTACCTGGTCGGGACAGCCCCAGCATTTT. This translates into CASSTWSGQPQHF.

The chain recombines TRBV10-3 with TRBJ2-5; TRBD1 matches at 8 bases. Germline CDR1 is ENHRY and CDR2 is SYGVKD. With 2 bases clipped from V and 1 base from J, the junction kept 0 bases outside the gene matches. The CDR3 has 14 residues. As DNA, the CDR3 is TGTGCCATCAGTGAGGGACAGGGCCAAGAGACCCAGTACTTC. This codes for CAISEGQGQETQYF.

The CDR3 here is CAIRDSGGAWNEQFF. The CDR3 region has the DNA TGTGCCATCAGGGATAGCGGGGGGGCATGGAATGAGCAGTTCTTC. J is TRBJ2-1 and V is TRBV10-3; 11 bases agree with TRBD2. The CDR3 runs to 15 residues. Germline lookup yields CDR1 ENHRY and CDR2 SYGVKD. V shed 6 bases, J shed 7 bases, and the junction held 8 bases outside the gene matches.

This clone was seen ten or more times. This chain joins TRBV2 and TRBJ2-7; possibly TRBD2 for D (6 bases). The V end was cut by 4 bases, the J end by 3 bases, with 19 bases between. The CDR3 has 16 amino acids. CDR1 is SNHLY, CDR2 FYNNEI, per germline. CDR3 sequence reads: CASSGFGGKGFYEQYF. CDR3 bases: TGTGCCAGCAGTGGGTTCGGGGGAAAAGGGTTCTACGAGCAGTACTTC.

Remarks on this clone: The sample carries other DNA sequences with the same CDR3. The chain couples TRBV6-5 to TRBJ2-1; D is possibly TRBD2 (5 bases). This CDR3 is built from 15 residues. The V and J ends lost 0 bases and 4 bases respectively, with 10 bases between them. In germline, CDR1 is MNHEY, CDR2 SVGAGI. DNA for the CDR3: TGTGCCAGCAGTTACTCGATTGGCGGGTACAATGAGCAGTTCTTC. Residues: CASSYSIGGYNEQFF.

The chain has TRBV10-3 and TRBJ2-1; 15 nucleotides match TRBD2. The CDR3 is 17 residues long. V dropped 6 bases and J dropped 6; count of bases not matched to a gene: 9. Germline-derived CDR1 and CDR2 are ENHRY and SYGVKD. The CDR3 loop is CAISPGLAGGRSNEQFF. In DNA form, the CDR3 reads TGTGCCATCAGCCCTGGACTAGCGGGGGGGAGGAGCAATGAGCAGTTCTTC.

The chain employs TRBV15 and TRBJ2-7, with 10 bases that match TRBD1. Germline CDR1 and CDR2: LNHNV and YYDKDF (reference sequence). The V and J ends lost 3 bases and 4 bases, in that order; junction bases with no gene match: 6. The CDR3 covers 15 residues. The CDR3 nucleotides read TGTGCCACCAGCAGGGCCAGGGACAGGGGATACGAGCAGTACTTC. Encoded protein: CATSRARDRGYEQYF. Full variable domain (missing parts from reference TRBV15 and TRBJ2-7): DAMVIQNPRYQVTQFGKPVTLSCSQTLNHNVMYWYQQKSSQAPKLLFHYYDKDFNNEADTPDNFQSRRPNTSFCFLDIRSPGLGDTAMYLCATSRARDRGYEQYFGPGTRLTVT.

The chain employs TRBV5-1 and TRBJ2-5; TRBD1 matches 8 bases. The tail of the sequence fits TRBJ2-7 better, so the J call may be wrong. The CDR3 has 14 residues. The germline V gene encodes CDR1 SGHRS and CDR2 YFSETQ. The CDR3 loop is CASSSAGQGYEQYF. The DNA of the CDR3 is TGCGCCAGCAGCTCGGCCGGACAGGGATACGAGCAGTACTTC.

In this sample, this clone turned up many times. The chain employs TRBV6-5 and TRBJ1-1, with a weak D call TRBD1 (5 bases). Trimming stripped 0 bases from V and 0 bases from J, with 11 bases between. The CDR3 contains 16 residues. From germline, CDR1 is MNHEY and CDR2 SVGAGI. The DNA for the CDR3 is TGTGCCAGCAGTTACTCGGGGGGGGTTTTGAACACTGAAGCTTTCTTT. It translates to CASSYSGGVLNTEAFF.

The chain links TRBV4-1 to TRBJ2-3, with D possibly matching TRBD1 (6 bases). Trimming took 1 base from V and 7 from J, leaving 15 bases between them. In germline, CDR1 is MGHRA, CDR2 YSYEKL. The CDR3 is made up of 15 amino acids. CDR3 amino acids: CASSQADRTPYTQYF. CDR3 DNA: TGCGCCAGCAGCCAAGCAGACAGGACACCCTATACGCAGTATTTT.

Comments on this clone: One end of the junction varies from germline; a read error may be responsible. The same CDR3 is also encoded by other DNA sequences in this sample. The chain employs TRBV30 and TRBJ1-5; possibly TRBD1 for D (6 bases). The CDR3 totals 14 residues. Germline V gene data show CDR1 as GTSNPN and CDR2 as SVGIG (reference sequence). The CDR3 loop is CAWSPGGSNQPQHF. CDR3 in DNA: TGCGCCTGGAGTCCGGGGGGCAGCAATCAGCCCCAGCATTTT.

This chain joins TRBV5-1 and TRBJ1-4; the D is unclear. The CDR3 runs 15 residues. Trimming stripped 1 base from V and 4 bases from J, with 11 bases between. Germline lookup yields CDR1 SGHRS and CDR2 YFSETQ. The CDR3 region has the DNA TGCGCCAGCAGCTTGAGAGGGCATGGTAATGAAAAACTGTTTTTT. Translation: CASSLRGHGNEKLFF.

The count of this clone is one. This chain uses TRBV9 with TRBJ1-3; D uncertain. V lost 0 bases, J lost 3 bases, and 7 bases lay in between. Germline V gives CDR1 SGDLS, CDR2 YYNGEE. The CDR3 is 14 residues long. The CDR3 region is CASSVAPSGNTIYF. The DNA for the CDR3 is TGTGCCAGCAGCGTAGCTCCCAGTGGAAACACCATATATTTT.

In its sample, this clone was seen once. J is TRBJ1-2 and V is TRBV5-1, with D possibly matching TRBD1 (5 bases). The CDR3 has 16 amino acids. The germline V gene has CDR1 SGHRS and CDR2 YFSETQ. Deletions cut 0 bases from V and 4 bases from J, with 16 bases between. CDR3 residues: CASSLAVDNDGYGYTF. DNA of the CDR3: TGCGCCAGCAGCTTGGCGGTGGACAATGACGGCTATGGCTACACCTTC. Using reference TRBV5-1 and TRBJ1-2 for the parts outside the CDR3, the full variable domain is KAGVTQTPRYLIKTRGQQVTLSCSPISGHRSVSWYQQTPGQGLQFLFEYFSETQRNKGNFPGRFSGRQFSNSRSEMNVSTLELGDSALYLCASSLAVDNDGYGYTFGSGTRLTVV.

This clone has just one count. V usage is TRBV5-1 and J usage is TRBJ1-1, with D perhaps matching TRBD1 (6 bases). V lost 5 bases to trimming and J lost 1 base, with 12 bases between them. The CDR3 has 14 residues. CDR1 is SGHRS, CDR2 YFSETQ, per germline. The CDR3 DNA follows: TGCGCCAGCAGACGTACAGGGCCGAACACTGAAGCTTTCTTT. Translating gives CASRRTGPNTEAFF.

This chain connects TRBV7-3 to TRBJ1-1, with D perhaps matching TRBD1 (6 bases). Germline assignment: CDR1 SGHTA and CDR2 FQGTGA. Trimming removed 5 bases at V and 1 base at J, with 8 bases between. The CDR3 covers 13 residues. The CDR3 reads CASSLRGNTEAFF. CDR3 nucleotides: TGTGCCAGCAGCCTCAGGGGGAACACTGAAGCTTTCTTT.

V is TRBV6-5 and J is TRBJ1-6; 9 nucleotides align to TRBD1. The CDR3 length is 16 residues. Per germline, CDR1 MNHEY and CDR2 SVGAGI. The J segment lost 6 bases and the V segment lost 3 bases, leaving 6 bases of the junction unmatched. This chain's CDR3 is CASSYTGGVRNSPLHF. The CDR3 nucleotides are TGTGCCAGCAGTTATACAGGGGGCGTCCGTAATTCACCCCTCCACTTT.

This clone is judged medium-sized (0.01 to 0.1%). This chain links TRBV5-4 with TRBJ2-7, with D perhaps TRBD2 (5 bases). The CDR3 runs to 13 residues. V was trimmed by 7 bases and J by 0 bases, leaving 11 bases between them. Germline V gives CDR1 SGHNT, CDR2 YYREEE (reference sequence). CDR3 sequence reads: CASSYGDSYEQYF. The DNA for the CDR3 is TGTGCCAGCTCCTACGGGGACTCCTACGAGCAGTACTTC.

This clone appeared once. The genes are TRBV5-1 and TRBJ2-7, with D unresolved. Per germline, CDR1 SGHRS and CDR2 YFSETQ. The CDR3 sequence is 14 residues long. Deletions cut 4 bases from V and 0 bases from J, with 11 bases between. This CDR3 reads CASSHPPHSYEQYF. CDR3 coding DNA: TGCGCCAGCAGCCACCCCCCACACTCCTACGAGCAGTACTTC.

The chain uses TRBV27 and TRBJ2-7; 7 positions agree with TRBD2. CDR3 size: 15 residues. The germline V gene has CDR1 MNHEY and CDR2 SMNVEV (reference sequence). V lost 5 bases to trimming and J lost 3 bases; unmatched junction nucleotides: 10. The CDR3 loop is CASSGPAGTHYEQYF. In DNA form, the CDR3 reads TGTGCCAGCAGTGGACCAGCGGGGACCCACTACGAGCAGTACTTC.

The chain links TRBV5-1 to TRBJ2-1; D unclear. The V gene's germline CDR1 is SGHRS and CDR2 YFSETQ. V was shortened by 1 base and J by 5 bases, with 4 bases between the two germline ends. The CDR3 spans 12 residues. CDR3 loop: CASSLTDNEQFF. In DNA, the CDR3 is TGCGCCAGCAGCTTGACAGACAATGAGCAGTTCTTC.

This chain joins TRBV6-1 and TRBJ1-5, with a possible D match to TRBD1 (5 bases). The germline CDR1 and CDR2 sequences are MNHNS and SASEGT. The CDR3 spans 15 residues. V was clipped by 5 bases and J by 4 bases, with 15 bases between them. CDR3 bases: TGTGCCAGCAGTAGTCGACAGCCGCGGAATCAGCCCCAGCATTTT. Translation gives CASSSRQPRNQPQHF.

The rearrangement links TRBV6-6 to TRBJ1-2; D unresolved. There are 16 residues in the CDR3. Germline lookup yields CDR1 MNHNY and CDR2 SVGAGI (reference sequence). Trimming pared 2 bases from V and 5 bases from J, leaving 18 bases between. The CDR3 DNA reads TGTGCCAGCAGTTACAGTTCAGTACGTGAAATGTATGGCTACACCTTC. This codes for CASSYSSVREMYGYTF.

This clone was found a few times. V and J are TRBV2 and TRBJ1-5; 7 positions match TRBD1. Trimming at V came to 4 bases and at J to 0 bases, leaving 6 bases not matched to a gene. In germline, CDR1 is SNHLY, CDR2 FYNNEI. This CDR3 is built from 16 residues. CDR3 sequence reads: CASSGSQGVSNQPQHF. CDR3 bases: TGTGCCAGCAGTGGAAGTCAGGGGGTTAGCAATCAGCCCCAGCATTTT.

This clone was seen only once. The chain employs TRBV5-4 and TRBJ2-1, with a possible D match to TRBD2 (6 bases). There are 18 residues in the CDR3. Trimming removed 0 bases at V and 9 bases at J, with 25 bases between. Germline-derived CDR1 and CDR2 are SGHNT and YYREEE (reference sequence). The CDR3, as DNA: TGTGCCAGCAGCTTGGCCACGGGTGCGGGGACCCCTCTTGGTGAGCAGTTCTTC. This codes for CASSLATGAGTPLGEQFF.

This rearrangement joins TRBV6-1 to TRBJ2-5; 8 bases map to TRBD1. The trim removed 0 bases at V and 4 bases at J, leaving 7 bases unmatched. Germline V gene data show CDR1 as MNHNS and CDR2 as SASEGT. The CDR3 runs 16 residues. The CDR3 region has the DNA TGTGCCAGCAGTGAAGCGACCCAGGGGGCCCGAGAGACCCAGTACTTC. Its protein is CASSEATQGARETQYF.

The chain has TRBV5-1 and TRBJ2-1; 11 bases are a match to TRBD2. CDR3 length: 16 amino acids. CDR1 and CDR2 from the germline V gene are SGHRS and YFSETQ. Trimming removed 2 bases from V and 4 bases from J; junction bases left unmatched: 5. CDR3 DNA: TGCGCCAGCAGCTTTTCTAGCGGGGGGCCTTACAATGAGCAGTTCTTC. Protein product: CASSFSSGGPYNEQFF. Using reference TRBV5-1 and TRBJ2-1 for the parts outside the CDR3, the full variable domain is KAGVTQTPRYLIKTRGQQVTLSCSPISGHRSVSWYQQTPGQGLQFLFEYFSETQRNKGNFPGRFSGRQFSNSRSEMNVSTLELGDSALYLCASSFSSGGPYNEQFFGPGTRLTVL.

V usage is TRBV5-8 and J usage is TRBJ2-7; D not certain. Trimming stripped 1 base from V and 1 base from J, with 6 bases between. The CDR3 spans 13 residues. Germline values: CDR1 SGHTS, CDR2 YDEGEE. The CDR3 spells CASSLQDSYEQYF. The CDR3 nucleotides read TGTGCCAGCAGCTTGCAGGATTCCTACGAGCAGTACTTC.

The J gene is TRBJ2-7, the V gene TRBV7-6; maybe TRBD2 (5 bases). The germline V and J ends were trimmed by 5 bases and 2 bases, with 16 bases remaining between them. The CDR3 sequence is 15 residues long. Germline V gene data show CDR1 as SGHVS and CDR2 as FNYEAQ. The CDR3 protein is CASSRGEDGPYEQYF. The CDR3 nucleotides read TGTGCCAGCAGCCGGGGAGAAGACGGACCCTACGAGCAGTACTTC.

The CDR3 coding sequence is TGTGCCAGCAGCCAAGATTACCTAGCGGGCACAGATACGCAGTATTTT. Residues: CASSQDYLAGTDTQYF. This sequence joins TRBV14 and TRBJ2-3; 7 bases agree with TRBD2. Germline V gene data show CDR1 as SGHDN and CDR2 as FVKESK. This CDR3 is built from 16 residues. V lost 0 bases, J lost 1 base, and 4 bases stayed unmatched.

The chain combines TRBV19 with TRBJ1-5; D is unresolved. Germline assignment: CDR1 LNHDA and CDR2 SQIVND (reference sequence). Trimming pared 6 bases from V and 2 bases from J, leaving 14 bases between. The length of the CDR3 is 15 residues. The CDR3 region has the DNA TGTGCCAGTAGCCCCGATACCTATGGCAATCAGCCCCAGCATTTT. This gives the protein CASSPDTYGNQPQHF.